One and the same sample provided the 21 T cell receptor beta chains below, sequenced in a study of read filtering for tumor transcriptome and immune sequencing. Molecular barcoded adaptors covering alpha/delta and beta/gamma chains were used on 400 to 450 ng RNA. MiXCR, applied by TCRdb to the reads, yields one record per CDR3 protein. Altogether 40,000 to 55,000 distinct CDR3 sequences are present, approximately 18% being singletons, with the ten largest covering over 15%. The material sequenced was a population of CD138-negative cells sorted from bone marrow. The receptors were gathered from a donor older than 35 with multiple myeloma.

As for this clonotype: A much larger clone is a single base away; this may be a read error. CDR3 sequence (DNA): TGTGCCAGCAGCCAAGCGGGTGAAAAACCGTTTTTT. Its translation: CASSQAGEKPFF. The chain links TRBV4-2 to TRBJ1-4, with no clear D. This CDR3 region has 12 residues. CDR1 and CDR2 (germline): LGHNA, YNFKEQ.

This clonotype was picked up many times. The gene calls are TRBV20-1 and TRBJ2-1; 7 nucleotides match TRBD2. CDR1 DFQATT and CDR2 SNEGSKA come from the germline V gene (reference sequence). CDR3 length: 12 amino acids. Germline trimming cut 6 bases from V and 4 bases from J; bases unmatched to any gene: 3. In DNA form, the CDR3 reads TGCAGTGCCCAAGCGGGATACAATGAGCAGTTCTTC. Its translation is CSAQAGYNEQFF.

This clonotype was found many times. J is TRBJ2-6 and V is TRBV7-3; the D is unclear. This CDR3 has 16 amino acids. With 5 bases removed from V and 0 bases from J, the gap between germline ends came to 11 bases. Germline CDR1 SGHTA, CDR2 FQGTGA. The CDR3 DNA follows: TGTGCCAGCAGCCCCTCCTGGAGCTCTGGGGCCAACGTCCTGACTTTC. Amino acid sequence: CASSPSWSSGANVLTF.

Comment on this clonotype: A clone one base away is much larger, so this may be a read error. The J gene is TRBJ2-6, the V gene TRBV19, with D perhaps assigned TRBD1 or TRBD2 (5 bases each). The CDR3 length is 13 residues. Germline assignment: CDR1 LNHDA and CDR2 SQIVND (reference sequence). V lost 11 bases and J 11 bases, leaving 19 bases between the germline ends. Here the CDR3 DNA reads TGTGCCGGTGGGGGAACGGGCGTCGACGTCCTGACTTTC. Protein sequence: CAGGGTGVDVLTF. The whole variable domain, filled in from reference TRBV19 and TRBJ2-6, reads DGGITQSPKYLFRKEGQNVTLSCEQNLNHDAMYWYRQDPGQGLRLIYYSQIVNDFQKGDIAEGYSVSREKKESFPLTVTSAQKNPTAFYLCAGGGTGVDVLTFGAGSRLTVL.

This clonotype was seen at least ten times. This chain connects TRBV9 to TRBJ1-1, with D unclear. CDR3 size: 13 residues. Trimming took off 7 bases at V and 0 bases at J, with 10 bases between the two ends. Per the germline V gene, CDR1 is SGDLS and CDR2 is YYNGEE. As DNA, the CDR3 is TGTGCCAGCGGCCTACAGATGAACACTGAAGCTTTCTTT. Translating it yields CASGLQMNTEAFF.

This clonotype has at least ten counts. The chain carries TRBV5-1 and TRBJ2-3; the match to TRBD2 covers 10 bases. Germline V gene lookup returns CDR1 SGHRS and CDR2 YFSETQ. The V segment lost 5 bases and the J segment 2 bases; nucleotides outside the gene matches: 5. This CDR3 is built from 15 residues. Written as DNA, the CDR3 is TGCGCCAGCAGGACTAGCGGGCACCCCACAGATACGCAGTATTTT. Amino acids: CASRTSGHPTDTQYF.

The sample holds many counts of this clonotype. Here the CDR3 reads CASSLRWSRGGLIEQYF. CDR3 coding DNA: TGTGCCAGCAGCTTAAGGTGGAGCCGGGGAGGGTTAATAGAGCAGTACTTC. The rearrangement joins TRBV7-2 to TRBJ2-7; 7 bases agree with TRBD2. The CDR3 runs 17 residues. V shed 2 bases and J 7 bases; nucleotides not matched to a gene: 17. Germline CDR1 reads SGHTA; CDR2 reads FQGNSA.

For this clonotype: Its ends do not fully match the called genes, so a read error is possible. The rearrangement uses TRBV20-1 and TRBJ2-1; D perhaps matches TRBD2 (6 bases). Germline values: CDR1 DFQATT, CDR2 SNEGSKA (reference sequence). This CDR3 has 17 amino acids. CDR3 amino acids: CSARDWNQWEAYHEQFF. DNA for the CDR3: TGCAGTGCTAGAGATTGGAATCAATGGGAGGCCTACCATGAGCAGTTCTTC.

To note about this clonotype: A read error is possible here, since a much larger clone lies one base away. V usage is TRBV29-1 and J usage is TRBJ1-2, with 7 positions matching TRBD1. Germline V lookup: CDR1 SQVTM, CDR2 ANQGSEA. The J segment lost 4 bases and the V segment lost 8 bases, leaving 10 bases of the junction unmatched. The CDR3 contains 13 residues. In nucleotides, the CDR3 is TGCAGCCTTGCAGCCCGGGACAGCTATGGCTACACCTTC. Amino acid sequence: CSLAARDSYGYTF.

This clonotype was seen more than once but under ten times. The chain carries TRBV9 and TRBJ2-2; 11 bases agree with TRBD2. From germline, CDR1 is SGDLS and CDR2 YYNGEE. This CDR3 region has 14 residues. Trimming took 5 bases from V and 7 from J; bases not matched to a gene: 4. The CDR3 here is CASRFTSGSGELFF. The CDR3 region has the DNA TGTGCCAGCAGGTTTACTAGCGGGAGCGGGGAGCTGTTTTTT.

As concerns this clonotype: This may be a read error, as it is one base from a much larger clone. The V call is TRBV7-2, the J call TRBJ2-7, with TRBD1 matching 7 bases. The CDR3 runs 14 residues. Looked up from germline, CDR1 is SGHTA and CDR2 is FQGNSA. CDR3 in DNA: TGTGCCGGCAGCTTCGGACAGGTGTCCTACGAGCAGTACTTC. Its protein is CAGSFGQVSYEQYF.

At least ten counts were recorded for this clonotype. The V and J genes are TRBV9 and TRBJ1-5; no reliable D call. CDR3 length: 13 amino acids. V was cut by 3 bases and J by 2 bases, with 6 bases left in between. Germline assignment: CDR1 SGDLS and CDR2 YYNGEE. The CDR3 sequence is CASSDAGNQPQHF. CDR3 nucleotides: TGTGCCAGCAGCGACGCGGGCAATCAGCCCCAGCATTTT.

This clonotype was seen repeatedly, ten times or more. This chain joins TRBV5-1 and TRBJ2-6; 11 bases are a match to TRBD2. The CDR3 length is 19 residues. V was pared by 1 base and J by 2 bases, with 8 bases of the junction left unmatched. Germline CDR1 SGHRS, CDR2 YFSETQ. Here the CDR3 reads CASSLSVGSGGAGANVLTF. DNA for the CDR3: TGCGCCAGCAGCTTGAGTGTTGGTAGCGGGGGGGCTGGGGCCAACGTCCTGACTTTC.

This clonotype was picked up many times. CDR3 nucleotide sequence: TGTGCCAGCAGTACCTCCGGGACAGGCCTATGGACCGGGGAGCTGTTTTTT. This translates into CASSTSGTGLWTGELFF. The chain couples TRBV2 to TRBJ2-2, with TRBD1 matching over 8 bases. The CDR3 has 17 residues. The germline V gene encodes CDR1 SNHLY and CDR2 FYNNEI. Losses at the gene ends were 5 bases for V and 5 bases for J; bases not matched to a gene: 13.

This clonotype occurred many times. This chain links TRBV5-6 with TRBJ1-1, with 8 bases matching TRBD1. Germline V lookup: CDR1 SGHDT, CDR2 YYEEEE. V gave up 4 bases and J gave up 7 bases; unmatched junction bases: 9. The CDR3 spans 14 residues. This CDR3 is CASSLRTGTGEAFF. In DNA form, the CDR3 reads TGTGCCAGCAGCCTAAGGACAGGGACGGGTGAAGCTTTCTTT.

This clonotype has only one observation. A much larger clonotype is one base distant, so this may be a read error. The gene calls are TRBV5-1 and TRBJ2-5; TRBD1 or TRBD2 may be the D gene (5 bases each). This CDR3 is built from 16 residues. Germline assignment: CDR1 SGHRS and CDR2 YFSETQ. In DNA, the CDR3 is TGCGCCAGCAGGTTGGACCCAAGGGGAGATCAAGAGACCCAGTACTTC. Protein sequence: CASRLDPRGDQETQYF.

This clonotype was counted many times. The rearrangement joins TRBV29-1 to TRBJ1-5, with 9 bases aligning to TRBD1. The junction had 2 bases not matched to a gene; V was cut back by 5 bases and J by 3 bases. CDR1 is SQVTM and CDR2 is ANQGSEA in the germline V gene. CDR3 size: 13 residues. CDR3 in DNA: TGCAGCGTTTGGACAGGGGACAATCAGCCCCAGCATTTT. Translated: CSVWTGDNQPQHF. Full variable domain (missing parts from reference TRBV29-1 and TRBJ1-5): SAVISQKPSRDICQRGTSLTIQCQVDSQVTMMFWYRQQPGQSLTLIATANQGSEATYESGFVIDKFPISRPNLTFSTLTVSNMSPEDSSIYLCSVWTGDNQPQHFGDGTRLSIL.

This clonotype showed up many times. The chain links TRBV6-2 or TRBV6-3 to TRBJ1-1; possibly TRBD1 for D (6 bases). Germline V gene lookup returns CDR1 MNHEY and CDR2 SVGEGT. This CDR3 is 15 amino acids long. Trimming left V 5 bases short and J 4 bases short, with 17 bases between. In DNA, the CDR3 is TGTGCCAGCAGTACCACAGGGAAGGGGGGCACTGAAGCTTTCTTT. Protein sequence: CASSTTGKGGTEAFF.

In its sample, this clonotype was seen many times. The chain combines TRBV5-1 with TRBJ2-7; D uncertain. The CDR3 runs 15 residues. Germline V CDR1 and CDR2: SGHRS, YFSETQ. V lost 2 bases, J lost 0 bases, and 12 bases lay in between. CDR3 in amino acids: CASSFGRGRSYEQYF. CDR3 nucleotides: TGCGCCAGCAGCTTCGGTCGAGGCCGCTCCTACGAGCAGTACTTC. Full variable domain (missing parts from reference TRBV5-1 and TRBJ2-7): KAGVTQTPRYLIKTRGQQVTLSCSPISGHRSVSWYQQTPGQGLQFLFEYFSETQRNKGNFPGRFSGRQFSNSRSEMNVSTLELGDSALYLCASSFGRGRSYEQYFGPGTRLTVT.

The CDR3 loop is CSARKSVTGSYEQYF. The DNA for the CDR3 is TGCAGTGCTAGAAAATCGGTTACTGGCTCCTACGAGCAGTACTTC. The chain carries TRBV20-1 and TRBJ2-7; no clear D. The CDR3 extends over 15 amino acids. Trimming shortened V by 2 bases and J by 0 bases, and 14 bases separated the two germline ends. From germline, CDR1 is DFQATT and CDR2 SNEGSKA (reference sequence).

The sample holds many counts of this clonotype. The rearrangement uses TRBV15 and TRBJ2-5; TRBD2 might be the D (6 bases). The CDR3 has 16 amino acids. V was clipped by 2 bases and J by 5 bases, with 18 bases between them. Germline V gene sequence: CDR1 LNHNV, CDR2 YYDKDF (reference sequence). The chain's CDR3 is CATSRPSGSPGETQYF. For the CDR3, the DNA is TGTGCCACCAGCAGACCCAGCGGGTCCCCCGGGGAGACCCAGTACTTC.